A single sample gave rise to the 28 T cell receptor beta chains below, sequenced in a study of blood T cells in healthy people across ages. A sample-barcoded 5' primer and a J-beta primer mix were used in a second PCR of about 7 to 12 cycles. TCRdb passed the 5' RACE reads through MiXCR, listing each CDR3 protein once. The data show hundreds of thousands of distinct CDR3 sequences, under 55% seen once. The specimen was blood. These receptors all stem from a man between 60 and 75 years old in good health.

Worth noting for this clonotype: A read error may account for a junction end that differs from germline. DNA of the CDR3: TGCGCCTGCAGCGATGACAGGGTTGGCGGCTACACCTTC. Amino acids: CACSDDRVGGYTF. The chain combines TRBV5-1 with TRBJ1-2; 7 bases fit TRBD1. The CDR3 has 13 residues. In germline, CDR1 is SGHRS, CDR2 YFSETQ.

With regard to this clonotype: Since a much larger clone is just one base distant, this may be a read error. V and J are TRBV7-8 and TRBJ2-1; a weak D match, TRBD2 (6 bases). Germline V gene sequence: CDR1 SGHVS, CDR2 FQNEAQ. Trimming stripped 1 base from V and 8 bases from J, with 12 bases between. The CDR3 is 14 residues long. The chain's CDR3 is CASSLEALAYEQFF. Here the CDR3 DNA reads TGTGCCAGCAGCTTAGAGGCCCTAGCGTATGAGCAGTTCTTC.

The rearrangement uses TRBV6-2 or TRBV6-3 and TRBJ2-7, with D perhaps TRBD1 (6 bases). Germline assignment: CDR1 MNHEY and CDR2 SVGEGT. The CDR3 runs to 17 residues. Trimming cost V 2 bases and J 6 bases, with 23 bases left between them. The CDR3 protein is CASSYNARGTGVREQYF. The CDR3 DNA follows: TGTGCCAGCAGTTACAACGCCAGGGGAACTGGTGTTCGCGAGCAGTACTTC.

Worth noting for this clonotype: The junction departs from germline at one end; a sequencing error may be responsible. The chain is built from TRBV27 and TRBJ1-2, with D tentatively TRBD1 (6 bases). Germline lookup yields CDR1 MNHEY and CDR2 SMNVEV (reference sequence). There are 14 residues in the CDR3. CDR3 amino acids: CACSWAGANYGYTF. The CDR3 bases are TGTGCCTGCAGTTGGGCAGGGGCTAACTATGGCTACACCTTC.

This clonotype turned up a few times. This chain uses TRBV4-1 with TRBJ2-2; no clear D. The V gene's germline CDR1 is MGHRA and CDR2 YSYEKL. Between the trimmed V and J ends, which lost 0 bases and 0 bases, there was a span of 14 bases. This CDR3 is 18 amino acids long. The CDR3 DNA follows: TGCGCCAGCAGCCAAGACCCTTCATGGGGAACGAACACCGGGGAGCTGTTTTTT. Its translation is CASSQDPSWGTNTGELFF.

The genes are TRBV20-1 and TRBJ2-1, with TRBD2 as a possible D gene (6 bases). The V gene's germline CDR1 is DFQATT and CDR2 SNEGSKA (reference sequence). Between the trimmed V and J ends, which lost 6 bases and 2 bases, there was a span of 11 bases. The CDR3 totals 13 residues. CDR3 coding DNA: TGCAGTGCAACCGGGACTGCCTACAATGAGCAGTTCTTC. Its protein product is CSATGTAYNEQFF.

This clonotype was observed a handful of times. The gene calls are TRBV10-3 and TRBJ2-7; the D is unclear. Deletions cut 5 bases from V and 3 bases from J, with 8 bases between. The V gene's germline CDR1 is ENHRY and CDR2 SYGVKD. The CDR3 covers 12 residues. DNA for the CDR3: TGTGCCATCAGTCGAGAGGTCTACGAGCAGTACTTC. Translating it yields CAISREVYEQYF.

This sequence joins TRBV6-1 and TRBJ1-1; the match to TRBD1 covers 9 bases. Germline loops: CDR1 MNHNS, CDR2 SASEGT. This CDR3 region has 15 residues. V shed 5 bases and J 1 base; nucleotides not matched to a gene: 5. The CDR3 DNA follows: TGTGCCAGCAGTCTGAGGACAGGGGCGAACACTGAAGCTTTCTTT. It encodes CASSLRTGANTEAFF.

The sample holds a few counts of this clonotype. The chain links TRBV20-1 to TRBJ1-2, with D hard to call. The germline CDR1 and CDR2 sequences are DFQATT and SNEGSKA (reference sequence). CDR3 length equals 17 residues. V was trimmed by 0 bases and J by 2 bases, leaving 19 bases between them. For the CDR3, the DNA is TGCAGTGCTAGAGATAGGGCGGGGTCCTTTGCCAACTATGGCTACACCTTC. Its protein product is CSARDRAGSFANYGYTF.

As to this clonotype: The junction does not match germline at one end; this may be a read error. The chain uses TRBV4-3 and TRBJ1-2; 7 bases line up with TRBD1. Germline CDR1 reads LGHNA; CDR2 reads YSLEER. The CDR3 runs 14 residues. DNA for the CDR3: TGCGCCAGCAGCCACACCGACAGGGCCTATGGCTACATCTTC. Encoded protein: CASSHTDRAYGYIF.

The CDR3, as DNA: TGTGCCAGCACCAACGACGTCGTCCGGGGGGCTTTCTTT. The encoded protein is CASTNDVVRGAFF. The chain recombines TRBV6-5 with TRBJ1-1; tentative D call: TRBD1 (5 bases). The CDR3 is made up of 13 amino acids. V lost 7 bases, J lost 11 bases, and 20 bases lay in between. Germline V CDR1 and CDR2: MNHEY, SVGAGI.

This clonotype was found a few times. The chain joins TRBV6-2 or TRBV6-3 to TRBJ2-7; weak D call: TRBD2 (5 bases). The J call may be wrong; the DNA end is better matched by TRBJ2-5. The CDR3 totals 14 residues. Germline V gene sequence: CDR1 MNHEY, CDR2 SVGEGT. The chain's CDR3 is CASSYGPARVTQYF. In DNA form, the CDR3 reads TGTGCCAGCAGTTACGGTCCAGCGAGGGTGACCCAGTACTTC.

V gene TRBV6-5 combines with J gene TRBJ1-2, with TRBD1 matching over 9 bases. The V and J ends lost 7 bases and 0 bases, in that order; junction bases with no gene match: 6. CDR1 and CDR2 from the germline V gene are MNHEY and SVGAGI. This CDR3 is 15 amino acids long. CDR3 region: CASTDRGGANYGYTF. The CDR3 DNA reads as TGTGCCAGCACCGACAGGGGGGGAGCTAACTATGGCTACACCTTC.

The rearrangement links TRBV20-1 to TRBJ2-1; the D is unclear. CDR1 and CDR2 (germline): DFQATT, SNEGSKA (reference sequence). The ends were cut back, 3 bases at V and 8 bases at J, with 8 bases in the middle. The CDR3 spans 11 residues. The CDR3, as DNA: TGCAGTGCTAGTGTTTGGGATGAGCAGTTCTTC. It encodes CSASVWDEQFF.

The chain has TRBV6-2 or TRBV6-3 and TRBJ2-3, with D tentatively TRBD2 (7 bases). V lost 5 bases and J lost 6, with 15 bases in between. The germline gives CDR1 MNHEY, CDR2 SVGEGT. The CDR3 runs to 14 residues. The CDR3 DNA is TGTGCCAGCAGTCCTTTGGCGGGGGCGGATACGCAGTATTTT. It encodes CASSPLAGADTQYF.

The chain recombines TRBV2 with TRBJ2-7; a possible D gene is TRBD1 (6 bases). Between the trimmed V and J ends, which lost 6 bases and 1 base, there was a span of 16 bases. The CDR3 is 15 amino acids. The germline gives CDR1 SNHLY, CDR2 FYNNEI. The CDR3 loop is CASRIFRDTSYEQYF. The CDR3 DNA follows: TGTGCCAGCAGGATATTCCGGGACACTTCCTACGAGCAGTACTTC. Full variable domain (missing parts from reference TRBV2 and TRBJ2-7): EPEVTQTPSHQVTQMGQEVILRCVPISNHLYFYWYRQILGQKVEFLVSFYNNEISEKSEIFDDQFSVERPDGSNFTLKIRSTKLEDSAMYFCASRIFRDTSYEQYFGPGTRLTVT.

V gene TRBV12-3 or TRBV12-4 combines with J gene TRBJ1-1; 7 bases agree with TRBD1. CDR3 size: 16 residues. Unmatched junction bases numbered 10, after V lost 6 bases and J lost 0 bases. The CDR3 nucleotides are TGTGCCAGCAGCTGGGGAACGACAGGGATGAACACTGAAGCTTTCTTT. Protein sequence: CASSWGTTGMNTEAFF.

V is TRBV12-3 or TRBV12-4 and J is TRBJ2-7, with TRBD2 matching 9 bases. The V segment lost 6 bases and the J segment 3 bases; nucleotides outside the gene matches: 12. This CDR3 has 16 residues. The DNA of the CDR3 is TGTGCCAGCAGCTCAACTGGACTAGCGCCCGTCTACGAGCAGTACTTC. It yields the protein CASSSTGLAPVYEQYF.

As for this clonotype: Compared with germline, one end of the junction differs, possibly owing to a read error. This sequence joins TRBV7-2 and TRBJ2-5; no clear D. The CDR3 has 13 residues. Germline-derived CDR1 and CDR2 are SGHTA and FQGNSA. In DNA, the CDR3 is TGTGCCAGCAGTTTAGATCGAAGTAATGAGCAGTACTTC. The encoded protein is CASSLDRSNEQYF.

The rearrangement joins TRBV24-1 to TRBJ2-6; possibly TRBD1 for D (6 bases). Trimming removed 4 bases from V and 4 bases from J, with 16 bases in between. CDR3 length equals 17 residues. Germline loops: CDR1 KGHDR, CDR2 SFDVKD. The CDR3 spells CATSEGYRAYGANVLTF. CDR3 nucleotide sequence: TGTGCCACCAGTGAAGGCTACAGGGCTTACGGGGCCAACGTCCTGACTTTC.

The V gene is TRBV11-2, the J gene TRBJ1-1; possible D gene TRBD1, 5 bases. Germline CDR1 reads SGHAT; CDR2 reads FQNNGV. Trimming stripped 3 bases from V and 4 bases from J, with 12 bases between. CDR3 length equals 14 residues. The CDR3 coding sequence is TGTGCCAGCAGCTTTGCTACAGGTCTCACTGAAGCTTTCTTT. It encodes CASSFATGLTEAFF. The full variable domain, its missing parts supplied by reference TRBV11-2 and TRBJ1-1, is EAGVAQSPRYKIIEKRQSVAFWCNPISGHATLYWYQQILGQGPKLLIQFQNNGVVDDSQLPKDRFSAERLKGVDSTLKIQPAKLEDSAVYLCASSFATGLTEAFFGQGTRLTVV.

This sequence joins TRBV2 and TRBJ1-2; no clear D. Germline V CDR1 and CDR2: SNHLY, FYNNEI. This CDR3 is built from 16 residues. V was trimmed by 5 bases and J by 0 bases, leaving 16 bases between them. The CDR3 sequence: CASSSMSGRANYGYTF. CDR3 DNA: TGTGCCAGCAGTTCCATGTCGGGGAGGGCTAACTATGGCTACACCTTC.

This clonotype was observed many times. The chain links TRBV29-1 to TRBJ2-3; 8 nucleotides align to TRBD2. J gave up 6 bases and V 7 bases, and 3 bases lay outside the gene matches. From germline, CDR1 is SQVTM and CDR2 ANQGSEA. The CDR3 totals 11 residues. CDR3 loop: CSAGGDDTQYF. The CDR3 coding sequence is TGCAGCGCCGGGGGGGATGATACGCAGTATTTT.

J is TRBJ1-5 and V is TRBV20-1, with TRBD1 as a possible D gene (5 bases). The CDR3 has 16 amino acids. With 0 bases removed from V and 0 bases from J, the gap between germline ends came to 12 bases. Germline V gene lookup returns CDR1 DFQATT and CDR2 SNEGSKA (reference sequence). The CDR3 sequence is CSARDLDSISNQPQHF. In nucleotides, the CDR3 is TGCAGTGCTAGAGATCTTGACAGTATTAGCAATCAGCCCCAGCATTTT.

The genes are TRBV2 and TRBJ1-1, with unresolved D. CDR1 is SNHLY and CDR2 is FYNNEI in the germline V gene. CDR3 size: 13 residues. V lost 1 base and J lost 3, with 6 bases in between. The CDR3 DNA sequence: TGTGCCAGCAGTGAAGTCTCCCACACTGAAGCTTTCTTT. This translates into CASSEVSHTEAFF.

The sample holds one count of this clonotype. The chain uses TRBV7-2 and TRBJ1-1, with 7 bases matching TRBD1. V gave up 5 bases and J gave up 10 bases; unmatched junction bases: 10. Per the germline V gene, CDR1 is SGHTA and CDR2 is FQGNSA. This CDR3 region has 13 residues. The CDR3 region is CASSPWTGRGAFF. CDR3 DNA sequence: TGTGCCAGCAGCCCTTGGACAGGCCGTGGAGCTTTCTTT.

A remark on this clonotype: Just one base apart from a much larger clone, this may be a read error. The V gene is TRBV28, the J gene TRBJ1-2; 8 bases agree with TRBD1. The CDR3 length is 15 residues. Germline V lookup: CDR1 MDHEN, CDR2 SYDVKM. The DNA of the CDR3 is TGTGTCAGCAGTTTATTAGTCAGGGGGCCCTATGGCTACACCTTC. Its translation is CVSSLLVRGPYGYTF.

The chain recombines TRBV6-6 with TRBJ1-1; D is perhaps TRBD1 (6 bases). The length of the CDR3 is 16 residues. CDR1 and CDR2 from the germline V gene are MNHNY and SVGAGI (reference sequence). Trimming removed 0 bases from V and 4 bases from J, with 15 bases in between. Here the CDR3 reads CASSYSTQGRTTEAFF. DNA for the CDR3: TGTGCCAGCAGTTACTCGACGCAGGGGAGGACCACTGAAGCTTTCTTT.